Following are 30 T cell receptor beta chains from one sample sequenced in a study of Ad26.COV2.S vaccination and SARS-CoV-2 variants. Profiled with immunoSEQ multiplex PCR; TCRdb holds only in-frame clones, not every one. Among approximately 97,000 clones listed, 60% to 85% were seen once. This sample comprised peripheral blood, obtained after recovery from COVID-19. The receptors were sampled from a human donor who had recovered from COVID-19.

Only a few counts were recorded for this clone. Other DNA variants within this sample encode the same CDR3. The V gene is TRBV3-1 (or the pseudogene TRBV3-2), the J gene TRBJ2-2; D ambiguous. The V gene's germline CDR1 is LGHDT and CDR2 YNNKEL (reference sequence). Trimming cost V 1 base and J 6 bases, with 6 bases left between them. This CDR3 comprises 13 residues. This CDR3 is CASSQVVSGELFF. The CDR3 DNA reads as TGTGCCAGCAGCCAAGTGGTCTCCGGGGAGCTGTTTTTT.

This clone has just a few counts. As DNA, the CDR3 is TGCGCCAGCAGCTCCAGGGGGCATAATGAAAAACTGTTTTTT. Translation: CASSSRGHNEKLFF. The chain is built from TRBV5-1 and TRBJ1-4; TRBD1 aligns across 8 bases. The CDR3 is 14 residues long. Germline V gene lookup returns CDR1 SGHRS and CDR2 YFSETQ. Trimming at V came to 3 bases and at J to 4 bases, leaving 2 bases not matched to a gene.

This chain uses TRBV6-1 with TRBJ1-1; D unresolved. The germline CDR1 and CDR2 sequences are MNHNS and SASEGT. The CDR3 has 15 amino acids. The V end lost 1 base, the J end lost 3 bases, and 12 bases lay between the germline ends. The CDR3 DNA follows: TGTGCCAGCAGTGAAGAGTTTCAGGTGGACACTGAAGCTTTCTTT. It codes for CASSEEFQVDTEAFF.

The chain couples TRBV6-5 to TRBJ1-1, with 8 bases lining up with TRBD1. Per germline, CDR1 MNHEY and CDR2 SVGAGI. V was pared by 6 bases and J by 1 base, with 4 bases of the junction left unmatched. CDR3 length: 14 amino acids. The CDR3 spells CASRPTGGNTEAFF. The CDR3, as DNA: TGTGCCAGCAGGCCTACAGGGGGGAACACTGAAGCTTTCTTT.

The chain combines TRBV19 with TRBJ1-1, with 10 bases matching TRBD1. CDR1 is LNHDA, CDR2 SQIVND, per germline (reference sequence). After removal of 9 bases from V and 11 bases from J, the junction contained 9 bases not matched to a gene. The CDR3 sequence is 12 residues long. In nucleotides, the CDR3 is TGTGCCAGCACGGGACAGGGGAGTGAGGCTTTCTTT. This codes for CASTGQGSEAFF. Full variable domain (missing parts from reference TRBV19 and TRBJ1-1): DGGITQSPKYLFRKEGQNVTLSCEQNLNHDAMYWYRQDPGQGLRLIYYSQIVNDFQKGDIAEGYSVSREKKESFPLTVTSAQKNPTAFYLCASTGQGSEAFFGQGTRLTVV.

The J gene is TRBJ2-2, the V gene TRBV7-9; 8 nucleotides line up with TRBD2. Germline V lookup: CDR1 SEHNR, CDR2 FQNEAQ (reference sequence). The CDR3 contains 13 residues. Trimming cost V 8 bases and J 3 bases; bases outside gene matches: 2. CDR3 protein: CASGSGDTGELFF. CDR3 coding DNA: TGTGCCAGCGGTAGCGGGGACACCGGGGAGCTGTTTTTT.

The chain links TRBV15 to TRBJ1-5, with 11 bases matching TRBD1. The CDR3 spans 18 residues. Germline CDR1 and CDR2: LNHNV and YYDKDF (reference sequence). Germline trimming cut 3 bases from V and 5 bases from J; bases unmatched to any gene: 12. CDR3 in amino acids: CATSRVGDRGALYQPQHF. CDR3 DNA: TGTGCCACCAGCAGGGTGGGGGACAGGGGGGCCCTTTATCAGCCCCAGCATTTT.

The chain joins TRBV28 to TRBJ1-3; TRBD1 is a possible D gene (5 bases). Trimming removed 8 bases at V and 3 bases at J, with 14 bases between. CDR1 is MDHEN, CDR2 SYDVKM, per germline. CDR3 length: 14 residues. Written as DNA, the CDR3 is TGTGCCAGCGGTAGGGGTTATGATGGAAACACCATATATTTT. As protein: CASGRGYDGNTIYF.

The CDR3 spells CASSISDGSNQPQHF. The CDR3 nucleotides read TGTGCCAGTAGTATTTCGGACGGTAGCAATCAGCCCCAGCATTTT. This sequence joins TRBV19 and TRBJ1-5, with D uncertain. The germline V gene has CDR1 LNHDA and CDR2 SQIVND (reference sequence). Trimming left V 3 bases short and J 0 bases short, with 9 bases between. CDR3 length equals 15 residues.

The chain recombines TRBV14 with TRBJ1-2, with D possibly matching TRBD1 (5 bases). V gave up 0 bases and J gave up 12 bases, with 17 bases separating them. Per germline, CDR1 SGHDN and CDR2 FVKESK. The CDR3 is 14 residues long. The CDR3 sequence is CASSQDVADIGNTF. The CDR3 nucleotides read TGTGCCAGCAGCCAAGATGTAGCGGACATCGGGAACACCTTC.

V usage is TRBV2 and J usage is TRBJ1-2; 7 bases agree with TRBD1. Germline-derived CDR1 and CDR2 are SNHLY and FYNNEI. V was clipped by 4 bases and J by 4 bases; unmatched bases: 6. The CDR3 runs 14 residues. The CDR3 loop reads CASSGDRETYGYTF. The DNA of the CDR3 is TGTGCCAGCAGTGGGGACAGAGAGACCTATGGCTACACCTTC.

The chain combines TRBV30 with TRBJ2-7; 10 nucleotides match TRBD1. Looked up from germline, CDR1 is GTSNPN and CDR2 is SVGIG (reference sequence). The ends lost 3 bases at V and 2 bases at J; junction bases unmatched: 4. CDR3 length equals 14 residues. CDR3 DNA: TGTGCCTGGAGCCACGGGACAGGGGCCTACGAGCAGTACTTC. It yields the protein CAWSHGTGAYEQYF.

The chain has TRBV30 and TRBJ1-2; no definite D call. Germline CDR1 is GTSNPN and CDR2 is SVGIG (reference sequence). This CDR3 spans 15 amino acids. With 3 bases removed from V and 0 bases from J, the gap between germline ends came to 14 bases. This CDR3 reads CAWSADVPTNYGYTF. CDR3 DNA: TGTGCCTGGAGCGCGGATGTTCCGACTAACTATGGCTACACCTTC.

V gene TRBV27 combines with J gene TRBJ2-7; a possible D gene is TRBD2 (6 bases). Germline V gives CDR1 MNHEY, CDR2 SMNVEV (reference sequence). There are 16 residues in the CDR3. The V end was cut by 2 bases, the J end by 2 bases, with 16 bases between. For the CDR3, the DNA is TGTGCCAGCAGTTTAAGGCCGGGGGAGATCACCTACGAGCAGTACTTC. This translates into CASSLRPGEITYEQYF.

The chain has TRBV6-5 and TRBJ1-6; TRBD1 agrees at 8 bases. The CDR3 totals 15 residues. Per the germline V gene, CDR1 is MNHEY and CDR2 is SVGAGI. With V trimmed by 2 bases and J by 9 bases, 6 bases remained unmatched. The CDR3 nucleotides read TGTGCCAGCAGTTACCCGGACAGGGAGGGTTCACCCCTCCACTTT. This encodes CASSYPDREGSPLHF.

CDR3 sequence: CASHPISGVNTGELFF. The CDR3 DNA sequence: TGTGCCAGCCACCCGATTTCAGGGGTTAACACCGGGGAGCTGTTTTTT. The J gene is TRBJ2-2, the V gene TRBV11-2, with D tentatively TRBD1 (6 bases). Germline V gives CDR1 SGHAT, CDR2 FQNNGV. The CDR3 covers 16 residues. The ends were cut back, 8 bases at V and 2 bases at J, with 18 bases in the middle. Full variable domain (missing parts from reference TRBV11-2 and TRBJ2-2): EAGVAQSPRYKIIEKRQSVAFWCNPISGHATLYWYQQILGQGPKLLIQFQNNGVVDDSQLPKDRFSAERLKGVDSTLKIQPAKLEDSAVYLCASHPISGVNTGELFFGEGSRLTVL.

This chain links TRBV6-5 with TRBJ2-7; D gene uncertain. The germline V gene has CDR1 MNHEY and CDR2 SVGAGI. Trimming removed 2 bases from V and 4 bases from J, with 3 bases in between. The CDR3 runs 11 residues. For the CDR3, the DNA is TGTGCCAGCAGTTACCAATACGAGCAGTACTTC. Amino acids: CASSYQYEQYF.

The CDR3 DNA is TGTGCCAGCTACACCCTAGCGGGGGGGAACACCGGGGAGCTGTTTTTT. Amino acid sequence: CASYTLAGGNTGELFF. The chain employs TRBV6-7 and TRBJ2-2; 11 bases fit TRBD2. TRBV6-7 is treated as an ORF (open reading frame) with a function not yet certain. V trimming: 8 bases; J trimming: 1 base; junction bases outside the gene matches: 6. This CDR3 has 16 amino acids.

The V gene is TRBV6-5, the J gene TRBJ2-7, with D unresolved. This CDR3 has 11 amino acids. CDR1 and CDR2 from the germline V gene are MNHEY and SVGAGI. The V end lost 7 bases, the J end lost 4 bases, and 8 bases lay between the germline ends. The CDR3 nucleotides read TGTGCCAGCACCGCCCATTACGAGCAGTACTTC. Its protein product is CASTAHYEQYF.

This rearrangement joins TRBV30 to TRBJ2-2; 7 bases are a match to TRBD1. CDR1 GTSNPN and CDR2 SVGIG come from the germline V gene (reference sequence). V was pared by 2 bases and J by 8 bases, with 5 bases of the junction left unmatched. The CDR3 runs to 13 residues. This CDR3 reads CAWSHTGVGELFF. The CDR3 region has the DNA TGTGCCTGGAGTCATACAGGGGTAGGGGAGCTGTTTTTT.

This chain connects TRBV29-1 to TRBJ1-3; no firm D call. The CDR3 spans 13 residues. Trimming took off 8 bases at V and 8 bases at J, with 19 bases between the two ends. Germline lookup yields CDR1 SQVTM and CDR2 ANQGSEA. DNA for the CDR3: TGCAGCACCAGGCCCGCGAGCGGGGACACCATATATTTT. Protein sequence: CSTRPASGDTIYF.

This clone has more than one count but fewer than ten. The rearrangement uses TRBV28 and TRBJ2-7; D is unresolved. Trimming left V 2 bases short and J 1 base short, with 9 bases between. Germline lookup yields CDR1 MDHEN and CDR2 SYDVKM. This CDR3 comprises 14 residues. CDR3 residues: CASSLALGSYEQYF. The CDR3 bases are TGTGCCAGCAGTTTAGCTCTGGGTTCCTACGAGCAGTACTTC.

J is TRBJ2-3 and V is TRBV5-1, with 7 bases aligning to TRBD1. The CDR3 loop spans 16 amino acids. Germline assignment: CDR1 SGHRS and CDR2 YFSETQ. The J segment lost 2 bases and the V segment lost 0 bases, leaving 6 bases of the junction unmatched. The CDR3 region has the DNA TGCGCCAGCAGCTTGGTAAAGGGGGCGAACACAGATACGCAGTATTTT. Translating it yields CASSLVKGANTDTQYF.

The gene calls are TRBV7-2 and TRBJ1-1; D is perhaps TRBD1 (5 bases). The CDR3 runs 15 residues. Germline V gene sequence: CDR1 SGHTA, CDR2 FQGNSA. With 1 base removed from V and 2 bases from J, the gap between germline ends came to 11 bases. The chain's CDR3 is CASSLEGSPNTEAFF. The CDR3 DNA is TGTGCCAGCAGCTTAGAGGGGAGCCCTAACACTGAAGCTTTCTTT.

V gene TRBV2 combines with J gene TRBJ1-2; the match to TRBD1 covers 8 bases. Germline CDR1 reads SNHLY; CDR2 reads FYNNEI. V gave up 6 bases and J gave up 5 bases; unmatched junction bases: 8. The CDR3 is made up of 14 amino acids. This CDR3 reads CASRLQGAGYGYTF. The CDR3 coding sequence is TGTGCCAGCAGGCTTCAGGGGGCTGGGTATGGCTACACCTTC.

As regards this clone: Germline and junction disagree at one end, which may indicate a read error. The chain combines TRBV28 with TRBJ1-5; D gene uncertain. Germline lookup yields CDR1 MDHEN and CDR2 SYDVKM. CDR3 length equals 11 residues. The CDR3 nucleotides read TGTGCCAGCAGTCCAGGCTCCTTCGAGGATTTT. Translation gives CASSPGSFEDF. The full variable domain, completed using reference TRBV28 and TRBJ1-5, is DVKVTQSSRYLVKRTGEKVFLECVQDMDHENMFWYRQDPGLGLRLIYFSYDVKMKEKGDIPEGYSVSREKKERFSLILESASTNQTSMYLCASSPGSFEDFGDGTRLSIL.

The genes are TRBV6-5 and TRBJ1-5, with a possible D match to TRBD1 (5 bases). The V gene's germline CDR1 is MNHEY and CDR2 SVGAGI. Trimming took 6 bases from V and 4 from J, leaving 13 bases between them. There are 14 residues in the CDR3. Written as DNA, the CDR3 is TGTGCCAGCAGCGGGCAGGGTGGGAATCAGCCCCAGCATTTT. It yields the protein CASSGQGGNQPQHF.

This clone was recorded many times. The rearrangement joins TRBV6-1 to TRBJ2-7; no definite D call. The CDR3 is made up of 13 amino acids. Looked up from germline, CDR1 is MNHNS and CDR2 is SASEGT. V was clipped by 2 bases and J by 3 bases, with 8 bases between them. The CDR3 nucleotides are TGTGCCAGCAGTGAATGGGTTCTCTACGAGCAGTACTTC. This codes for CASSEWVLYEQYF.

V is TRBV5-1 and J is TRBJ2-6; perhaps TRBD1 as D (5 bases). The CDR3 is 16 residues long. The germline V gene encodes CDR1 SGHRS and CDR2 YFSETQ. V lost 1 base and J lost 0, with 8 bases in between. The CDR3 nucleotides read TGCGCCAGCAGCTTGTCAGGGCCCTCTGGGGCCAACGTCCTGACTTTC. Its translation is CASSLSGPSGANVLTF.

The chain has TRBV4-1 and TRBJ2-7; the D gene is possibly TRBD1 (5 bases). V lost 4 bases and J 1 base, leaving 11 bases between the germline ends. CDR3 length: 14 amino acids. The germline gives CDR1 MGHRA, CDR2 YSYEKL. The CDR3 nucleotides are TGCGCCAGCAGCCCAGTTCGACAGTCCTACGAGCAGTACTTC. Translated, it gives CASSPVRQSYEQYF.